Below, 23 T cell receptor beta chains from the same sample are listed, as sequenced in a study of cytomegalovirus exposure and HLA in healthy donors. The PCR ran on 60 Vbeta and 13 Jbeta primers. Produced via immunoSEQ multiplex PCR; TCRdb's table is partial and in-frame only. The sample carries roughly 200,000 clones, around 64% recorded once. The material sequenced was PBMCs. The source is a man in his forties in good health and CMV-seropositive.

This clone appeared a few times. The rearrangement joins TRBV2 to TRBJ1-5; 8 nucleotides agree with TRBD1. The V segment lost 0 bases and the J segment 5 bases; nucleotides outside the gene matches: 9. Germline CDR1 reads SNHLY; CDR2 reads FYNNEI. The CDR3 loop spans 17 amino acids. The CDR3 region is CASSEAGLGQAYQPQHF. The CDR3 region has the DNA TGTGCCAGCAGTGAAGCGGGACTGGGACAGGCGTATCAGCCCCAGCATTTT.

The chain recombines TRBV7-2 with TRBJ1-2; TRBD1 aligns across 10 bases. This CDR3 has 15 amino acids. The germline gives CDR1 SGHTA, CDR2 FQGNSA. V was clipped by 4 bases and J by 4 bases; unmatched bases: 6. CDR3 loop: CASSSMTGGLYGYTF. As DNA, the CDR3 is TGTGCCAGCAGCTCGATGACAGGGGGCCTCTATGGCTACACCTTC.

The chain uses TRBV19 and TRBJ2-5; weak D call: TRBD2 (5 bases). V lost 4 bases and J lost 1, with 10 bases in between. The CDR3 extends over 14 amino acids. The V gene's germline CDR1 is LNHDA and CDR2 SQIVND (reference sequence). In nucleotides, the CDR3 is TGTGCCAGTAGTACGGCCGCGGGCCAAGAGACCCAGTACTTC. This encodes CASSTAAGQETQYF.

In DNA form, the CDR3 reads TGTGCCACCAGCAGAGGAGTTGCGATAGAAGCTTTCTTT. Its protein product is CATSRGVAIEAFF. The chain uses TRBV15 and TRBJ1-1; D is undetermined. The germline V gene has CDR1 LNHNV and CDR2 YYDKDF (reference sequence). The CDR3 has 13 amino acids. Trimming left V 1 base short and J 8 bases short, with 11 bases between. Together with reference TRBV15 and TRBJ1-1, the CDR3 gives the full variable domain: DAMVIQNPRYQVTQFGKPVTLSCSQTLNHNVMYWYQQKSSQAPKLLFHYYDKDFNNEADTPDNFQSRRPNTSFCFLDIRSPGLGDTAMYLCATSRGVAIEAFFGQGTRLTVV.

The V and J genes are TRBV29-1 and TRBJ2-5; 9 bases are a match to TRBD2. TRBJ2-7 explains the end of the DNA better; the J call may be wrong. CDR3 length: 15 amino acids. The germline CDR1 and CDR2 sequences are SQVTM and ANQGSEA. CDR3 sequence (DNA): TGCAGCGTTGAAGATCAGGCGGGAGGGCCCTACGAGCAGTACTTC. It specifies CSVEDQAGGPYEQYF.

The rearrangement links TRBV6-1 to TRBJ2-5; unclear D gene. Near its end, the DNA agrees better with TRBJ2-7, so the J call may be wrong. Per the germline V gene, CDR1 is MNHNS and CDR2 is SASEGT. This CDR3 is 12 amino acids long. The CDR3 is CASSPPGYEQYF. Written as DNA, the CDR3 is TGTGCCAGCAGCCCGCCAGGCTACGAGCAGTACTTC.

This clone was found a few times. The V and J genes are TRBV6-5 and TRBJ2-2; 9 bases map to TRBD1. This CDR3 has 15 residues. With V trimmed by 0 bases and J by 4 bases, 0 bases remained unmatched. Per the germline V gene, CDR1 is MNHEY and CDR2 is SVGAGI. CDR3 amino acids: CASSYSGQGTGELFF. DNA for the CDR3: TGTGCCAGCAGTTACTCGGGACAGGGCACCGGGGAGCTGTTTTTT.

The V call is TRBV5-1, the J call TRBJ2-6; TRBD1 agrees at 8 bases. The V gene end was trimmed by 0 bases and the J gene end by 7 bases; junction bases not matched to a gene: 6. This CDR3 is 16 amino acids long. Germline lookup yields CDR1 SGHRS and CDR2 YFSETQ. CDR3 nucleotide sequence: TGCGCCAGCAGCTTGGCTCAGGGGGCTAGTGCCAACGTCCTGACTTTC. Translation gives CASSLAQGASANVLTF.

The chain carries TRBV4-3 and TRBJ2-7; 9 nucleotides align to TRBD2. Germline V gives CDR1 LGHNA, CDR2 YSLEER. V was pared by 4 bases and J by 2 bases, with 6 bases of the junction left unmatched. CDR3 size: 15 residues. In DNA, the CDR3 is TGCGCCAGCAGCCGAGAGACTAGCGGTACCTACGAGCAGTACTTC. Its translation is CASSRETSGTYEQYF.

V usage is TRBV28 and J usage is TRBJ1-6; no reliable D call. V was pared by 3 bases and J by 8 bases, with 20 bases between. CDR1 MDHEN and CDR2 SYDVKM come from the germline V gene. There are 17 residues in the CDR3. CDR3 coding DNA: TGTGCCAGCAGTTTGCTGGAGACCAAAGTTTTTTATTCACCCCTCCACTTT. Its translation: CASSLLETKVFYSPLHF.

This clone appeared a few times. The chain joins TRBV27 to TRBJ1-1, with D perhaps matching TRBD1 (6 bases). The germline V gene encodes CDR1 MNHEY and CDR2 SMNVEV (reference sequence). The CDR3 extends over 15 amino acids. The V and J ends lost 6 bases and 0 bases respectively, with 14 bases between them. The CDR3, as DNA: TGTGCCAGCAGCCAGACAGGTACTTTGAACACTGAAGCTTTCTTT. Residues: CASSQTGTLNTEAFF.

This clone came up a few times. The chain has TRBV7-2 and TRBJ1-4; D not certain. Trimming cost V 1 base and J 3 bases, with 12 bases left between them. Germline CDR1 reads SGHTA; CDR2 reads FQGNSA. The CDR3 covers 16 residues. The CDR3 loop reads CASSLVRTAANEKLFF. The DNA for the CDR3 is TGTGCCAGCAGCTTAGTAAGGACTGCGGCTAATGAAAAACTGTTTTTT.

V gene TRBV2 combines with J gene TRBJ2-4; 7 positions agree with TRBD1. V dropped 1 base and J dropped 11; count of bases not matched to a gene: 8. The germline CDR1 and CDR2 sequences are SNHLY and FYNNEI. The CDR3 covers 14 residues. CDR3 protein: CASSEVPGQTFQYF. The DNA for the CDR3 is TGTGCCAGCAGTGAAGTTCCGGGACAGACCTTTCAGTACTTC.

This chain links TRBV28 with TRBJ1-5; no clear D. Germline CDR1 and CDR2: MDHEN and SYDVKM. The CDR3 is 16 residues long. V shed 2 bases and J shed 1 base, with 12 bases lying between them. CDR3 region: CASSLPLLGSNQPQHF. The CDR3 nucleotides are TGTGCCAGCAGTTTACCCCTACTAGGGAGCAATCAGCCCCAGCATTTT.

The chain is built from TRBV6-5 and TRBJ1-5; D remains ambiguous. This CDR3 is 14 amino acids long. Germline V gene sequence: CDR1 MNHEY, CDR2 SVGAGI. Trimming shortened V by 6 bases and J by 1 base, and 10 bases separated the two germline ends. The CDR3 coding sequence is TGTGCCAGCAGGCTTGGAGGGAGCAATCAGCCCCAGCATTTT. This translates into CASRLGGSNQPQHF.

This clone has more than one count but fewer than ten. Here the CDR3 DNA reads TGTGCCAGCTCACCACAGAGGAGCAAGCATTCTGAAGCTTTCTTT. Its protein is CASSPQRSKHSEAFF. The chain uses TRBV18 and TRBJ1-1; no definite D call. The CDR3 is 15 residues long. CDR1 is KGHSH and CDR2 is LQKENI in the germline V gene. The V and J ends lost 1 base and 6 bases respectively, with 15 bases between them. The full variable domain, completed using reference TRBV18 and TRBJ1-1, is NAGVMQNPRHLVRRRGQEARLRCSPMKGHSHVYWYRQLPEEGLKFMVYLQKENIIDESGMPKERFSAEFPKEGPSILRIQQVVRGDSAAYFCASSPQRSKHSEAFFGQGTRLTVV.

In this sample, this clone turned up a few times. This chain uses TRBV7-9 with TRBJ2-1, with TRBD1 matching over 7 bases. After removal of 5 bases from V and 11 bases from J, the junction contained 3 bases not matched to a gene. This CDR3 region has 11 residues. Germline lookup yields CDR1 SEHNR and CDR2 FQNEAQ (reference sequence). CDR3 nucleotides: TGTGCCAGCAGCGGACAGGTAAAGCAGTTCTTC. This gives the protein CASSGQVKQFF.

The rearrangement uses TRBV5-1 and TRBJ2-1, with D perhaps matching TRBD2 (7 bases). The CDR3 totals 16 residues. Germline CDR1 and CDR2: SGHRS and YFSETQ. Trimming removed 0 bases at V and 9 bases at J, with 19 bases between. CDR3: CASSLVSRGAPSEQFF. The CDR3 DNA is TGCGCCAGCAGCTTGGTGAGTCGGGGGGCACCCAGTGAGCAGTTCTTC. The variable domain in full, with the rest retrieved from reference TRBV5-1 and TRBJ2-1, is KAGVTQTPRYLIKTRGQQVTLSCSPISGHRSVSWYQQTPGQGLQFLFEYFSETQRNKGNFPGRFSGRQFSNSRSEMNVSTLELGDSALYLCASSLVSRGAPSEQFFGPGTRLTVL.

The rearrangement links TRBV28 to TRBJ2-5, with D tentatively TRBD2 (7 bases). The J call may be mistaken, given a closer DNA end match to TRBJ2-7. CDR1 MDHEN and CDR2 SYDVKM come from the germline V gene. The CDR3 loop spans 15 amino acids. CDR3 amino acids: CASSLWGGQGGEQYF. The CDR3 DNA follows: TGTGCCAGCAGTTTATGGGGGGGGCAGGGCGGCGAGCAGTACTTC.

V usage is TRBV7-2 and J usage is TRBJ2-3, with D tentatively TRBD2 (7 bases). CDR1 SGHTA and CDR2 FQGNSA come from the germline V gene. This CDR3 is built from 12 residues. The V end lost 8 bases, the J end lost 4 bases, and 10 bases lay between the germline ends. Here the CDR3 DNA reads TGTGCCAGCCGGGGGGCCGCAGATACGCAGTATTTT. Its translation is CASRGAADTQYF.

This chain connects TRBV11-3 to TRBJ1-1; D remains unclear. CDR1 SGHNT and CDR2 YENEEA come from the germline V gene. Trimming pared 5 bases from V and 3 bases from J, leaving 10 bases between. The CDR3 is made up of 13 amino acids. DNA for the CDR3: TGTGCCAGCAGCCCCTCCTCTGACACTGAAGCTTTCTTT. Its translation is CASSPSSDTEAFF.

V is TRBV5-6 and J is TRBJ1-2, with 7 positions matching TRBD1. The V gene end was trimmed by 2 bases and the J gene end by 4 bases; junction bases not matched to a gene: 2. The CDR3 loop spans 13 amino acids. Looked up from germline, CDR1 is SGHDT and CDR2 is YYEEEE. The DNA of the CDR3 is TGTGCCAGCAGCTTCGGGACAGCCTATGGCTACACCTTC. It is translated as CASSFGTAYGYTF.

The J gene is TRBJ1-2, the V gene TRBV5-5; D not certain. This CDR3 comprises 13 residues. CDR1 and CDR2 from the germline V gene are SGHKS and YYEKEE (reference sequence). Trimming removed 2 bases from V and 10 bases from J, with 15 bases in between. This CDR3 is CASSFGVGSVYTF. CDR3 nucleotides: TGTGCCAGCAGCTTTGGAGTGGGGAGCGTCTACACCTTC.